The 27 T cell receptor beta chains given below trace back to one sample, sequenced in a study of T cell repertoires in cytomegalovirus infection. Using its own MiXCR run on the reads, TCRdb lists one record per CDR3 protein. The profile shows hundreds of thousands of distinct CDR3 sequences, approximately 24% of them singletons. Specimen: CD8+ T cells from PBMCs. All receptors come from a human donor in good health (CMV status not recorded). Some clones in this sample may be carry-over from other donors' samples.

About this clonotype itself: Possible read error: a much larger clone is one base away. The CDR3 is CANSLGPAGTSSYNEQFF. The DNA of the CDR3 is TGTGCCAACAGCTTAGGTCCCGCCGGGACCAGCTCCTACAATGAGCAGTTCTTC. The rearrangement joins TRBV7-4 to TRBJ2-1; the D gene could be TRBD1 or TRBD2 (5 bases each). CDR1 and CDR2 from the germline V gene are SGHVT and SQSDAQ. The CDR3 is 18 residues long.

The genes are TRBV20-1 and TRBJ2-1, with 9 nucleotides matching TRBD2. The CDR3 contains 15 residues. Germline CDR1 reads DFQATT; CDR2 reads SNEGSKA (reference sequence). The junction had 4 bases not matched to a gene; V was cut back by 0 bases and J by 4 bases. CDR3 residues: CSARDAGGLYNEQFF. The CDR3 DNA sequence: TGCAGTGCTAGAGATGCGGGGGGGCTGTACAATGAGCAGTTCTTC.

This clonotype was counted ten times or more. J is TRBJ2-2 and V is TRBV12-3 or TRBV12-4; D unclear. The CDR3 contains 14 residues. The V end was cut by 6 bases, the J end by 5 bases, with 13 bases between. CDR3 sequence: CASSLIGPTGELFF. CDR3 in DNA: TGTGCCAGCAGCCTAATAGGACCTACCGGGGAGCTGTTTTTT.

The chain combines TRBV7-9 with TRBJ2-1; 12 positions agree with TRBD2. The CDR3 runs to 18 residues. Trimming took 4 bases from V and 5 from J; bases not matched to a gene: 12. CDR1 is SEHNR, CDR2 FQNEAQ, per germline (reference sequence). This CDR3 is CASSSRTPSGGAHNEQFF. In nucleotides, the CDR3 is TGTGCCAGCAGCTCCCGGACCCCTAGCGGGGGGGCCCACAATGAGCAGTTCTTC. Full variable domain (outside the CDR3, taken from reference TRBV7-9 and TRBJ2-1): DTGVSQNPRHKITKRGQNVTFRCDPISEHNRLYWYRQTLGQGPEFLTYFQNEAQLEKSRLLSDRFSAERPKGSFSTLEIQRTEQGDSAMYLCASSSRTPSGGAHNEQFFGPGTRLTVL.

The V gene is TRBV7-9, the J gene TRBJ2-6; D remains ambiguous. The ends were cut back, 3 bases at V and 0 bases at J, with 12 bases in the middle. Germline V gene data show CDR1 as SEHNR and CDR2 as FQNEAQ (reference sequence). This CDR3 spans 17 amino acids. The CDR3: CASSLFNVSSGANVLTF. The CDR3 region has the DNA TGTGCCAGCAGCTTGTTCAACGTGTCCTCTGGGGCCAACGTCCTGACTTTC.

This clonotype appeared many times. This chain uses TRBV7-8 with TRBJ2-2, with 7 bases lining up with TRBD1. V gave up 4 bases and J gave up 0 bases; unmatched junction bases: 5. The CDR3 is 16 amino acids. Germline CDR1 reads SGHVS; CDR2 reads FQNEAQ. The CDR3 region has the DNA TGTGCCAGCAGCTCAAACAGGGGTTCGAACACCGGGGAGCTGTTTTTT. Its protein product is CASSSNRGSNTGELFF.

This clonotype occurred a few times. The gene calls are TRBV13 and TRBJ2-5; tentative D call: TRBD2 (6 bases). Trimming removed 2 bases from V and 4 bases from J, with 17 bases in between. This CDR3 spans 16 amino acids. Germline assignment: CDR1 PRHDT and CDR2 FYEKMQ (reference sequence). CDR3 coding DNA: TGTGCCAGCAGCTTAAGGGCCCGACTAGAAGCAGAGACCCAGTACTTC. It specifies CASSLRARLEAETQYF.

The genes are TRBV24-1 and TRBJ2-6; 8 bases align to TRBD1. V lost 4 bases and J lost 4; bases outside the gene matches: 11. Germline V lookup: CDR1 KGHDR, CDR2 SFDVKD. This CDR3 is 18 amino acids long. CDR3 protein: CATSEGGTGGTGANVLTF. DNA for the CDR3: TGTGCCACCAGTGAAGGAGGAACAGGGGGGACGGGGGCCAACGTCCTGACTTTC.

The chain links TRBV20-1 to TRBJ2-4, with D perhaps matching TRBD1 (7 bases). The germline gives CDR1 DFQATT, CDR2 SNEGSKA (reference sequence). This CDR3 comprises 15 residues. V was trimmed by 0 bases and J by 6 bases, leaving 15 bases between them. CDR3 DNA: TGCAGTGCTAGAGATCGAGGGCAGGGGGGAAACATTCAGTACTTC. Its translation is CSARDRGQGGNIQYF.

This clonotype was detected many times. This chain links TRBV19 with TRBJ2-3; no firm D call. Germline loops: CDR1 LNHDA, CDR2 SQIVND (reference sequence). V gave up 4 bases and J gave up 2 bases, with 10 bases separating them. The CDR3 is 14 amino acids. CDR3: CASSKRKLTDTQYF. The CDR3 region has the DNA TGTGCCAGTAGTAAGAGAAAGCTCACAGATACGCAGTATTTT.

The V call is TRBV28, the J call TRBJ2-7; 12 bases are shared with TRBD1. Per the germline V gene, CDR1 is MDHEN and CDR2 is SYDVKM. This CDR3 has 15 amino acids. J gave up 4 bases and V 5 bases, and 6 bases lay outside the gene matches. The CDR3 here is CASSPRGQGAYEQYV. Here the CDR3 DNA reads TGTGCCAGCAGTCCTCGGGGACAGGGGGCTTACGAGCAGTACGTC.

In this sample, this clonotype turned up a few times. The rearrangement joins TRBV14 to TRBJ2-1, with D perhaps matching TRBD1 (5 bases). Trimming left V 2 bases short and J 7 bases short, with 21 bases between. The CDR3 is 17 amino acids. CDR1 SGHDN and CDR2 FVKESK come from the germline V gene. In DNA, the CDR3 is TGTGCCAGCAGCCAAAAGACGGACACGGCTACACGGAATGAGCAGTTCTTC. The encoded protein is CASSQKTDTATRNEQFF.

This clonotype was recorded many times. This chain links TRBV7-6 with TRBJ1-5, with TRBD1 matching over 7 bases. Per the germline V gene, CDR1 is SGHVS and CDR2 is FNYEAQ. V trimming: 0 bases; J trimming: 7 bases; junction bases outside the gene matches: 6. This CDR3 contains 15 residues. CDR3 sequence: CASSLAQGVGQPQHF. The CDR3 DNA sequence: TGTGCCAGCAGCTTAGCCCAGGGGGTAGGCCAGCCCCAGCATTTT. Supplemented by reference TRBV7-6 and TRBJ1-5, the full variable domain reads GAGVSQSPRYKVTKRGQDVALRCDPISGHVSLYWYRQALGQGPEFLTYFNYEAQQDKSGLPNDRFSAERPEGSISTLTIQRTEQRDSAMYRCASSLAQGVGQPQHFGDGTRLSIL.

The chain combines TRBV6-6 with TRBJ2-7; D not resolved. The CDR3 has 14 amino acids. Germline V gene data show CDR1 as MNHNY and CDR2 as SVGAGI (reference sequence). CDR3 in amino acids: CVTNWAANSYEQYF. CDR3 nucleotides: TGTGTCACGAACTGGGCGGCGAACTCCTACGAGCAGTACTTC.

This clonotype was counted at least ten times. This sequence joins TRBV6-1 and TRBJ1-1; D unclear. The V end was cut by 5 bases, the J end by 1 base, with 5 bases between. From germline, CDR1 is MNHNS and CDR2 SASEGT. CDR3 size: 12 residues. The CDR3 nucleotides are TGTGCCAGCAGTCCAGAGAACACTGAAGCTTTCTTT. The encoded protein is CASSPENTEAFF.

The V and J genes are TRBV28 and TRBJ1-1; D is uncertain. This CDR3 is built from 16 residues. In germline, CDR1 is MDHEN, CDR2 SYDVKM. V was pared by 1 base and J by 1 base, with 13 bases between. For the CDR3, the DNA is TGTGCCAGCAGTTTATCCCTACCGGGAGGGAACACTGAAGCTTTCTTT. Translation: CASSLSLPGGNTEAFF.

This chain uses TRBV10-3 with TRBJ1-3, with D maybe TRBD1 (5 bases). The germline CDR1 and CDR2 sequences are ENHRY and SYGVKD. V was trimmed by 6 bases and J by 0 bases, leaving 18 bases between them. The CDR3 spans 17 residues. The CDR3 coding sequence is TGTGCCATCAGAAGCTGGGGCGGACCCTCCTCTGGAAACACCATATATTTT. It translates to CAIRSWGGPSSGNTIYF.

The chain combines TRBV7-9 with TRBJ2-5, with 7 bases aligning to TRBD1. Trimming at V came to 4 bases and at J to 4 bases, leaving 12 bases not matched to a gene. The CDR3 covers 16 residues. The germline V gene has CDR1 SEHNR and CDR2 FQNEAQ (reference sequence). The CDR3 bases are TGTGCCAGCAGCTGGAGAGACAGGGACCCCCCAGAGACCCAGTACTTC. It translates to CASSWRDRDPPETQYF.

The V and J genes are TRBV19 and TRBJ2-1, with TRBD1 identical over 11 bases. The CDR3 covers 14 residues. The junction had 6 bases not matched to a gene; V was cut back by 5 bases and J by 9 bases. The germline V gene has CDR1 LNHDA and CDR2 SQIVND (reference sequence). CDR3 nucleotides: TGTGCCAGTAGTTCCCGGACAGGGGGCAGTGAGCAGTTCTTC. Encoded protein: CASSSRTGGSEQFF.

To note about this clonotype: It may be a read error: a sequence one base away is much more abundant. This chain links TRBV7-6 with TRBJ2-7; 12 bases fit TRBD1. This CDR3 is built from 13 residues. J lost 6 bases, V lost 9 bases, and 6 bases had no gene match. CDR1 is SGHVS, CDR2 FNYEAQ, per germline. The CDR3 reads CARRDRGHSEQYF. CDR3 coding DNA: TGTGCCAGACGGGACAGGGGGCACTCCGAGCAGTACTTC.

The sample holds a few counts of this clonotype. The chain is built from TRBV4-1 and TRBJ2-1; 8 bases line up with TRBD2. The CDR3 has 16 residues. The V and J ends lost 2 bases and 9 bases, in that order; junction bases with no gene match: 12. Germline V gives CDR1 MGHRA, CDR2 YSYEKL. CDR3 DNA: TGCGCCAGCAGCCAACACGTCGGGGGGGCTGGGAGTGAGCAGTTCTTC. Its protein product is CASSQHVGGAGSEQFF.

The rearrangement uses TRBV20-1 and TRBJ2-3; D gene ambiguous. CDR1 DFQATT and CDR2 SNEGSKA come from the germline V gene (reference sequence). The CDR3 runs 13 residues. Trimming shortened V by 6 bases and J by 5 bases, and 15 bases separated the two germline ends. CDR3 amino acids: CSAEPLVEDTQYF. The CDR3 DNA reads as TGCAGTGCAGAGCCCCTAGTTGAAGATACGCAGTATTTT.

This clonotype was counted between two and nine times. The rearrangement uses TRBV6-2 or TRBV6-3 and TRBJ2-2; no clear D. V gave up 2 bases and J gave up 9 bases, with 22 bases separating them. The germline V gene has CDR1 MNHEY and CDR2 SVGEGT. This CDR3 region has 17 residues. The CDR3 reads CASSYNGRGRYRRELFF. The CDR3 DNA sequence: TGTGCCAGCAGTTACAATGGCCGCGGCAGGTATCGCCGGGAGCTGTTTTTT.

Of note for this clonotype: A read error may explain this, as a much larger clone is one base away. This chain connects TRBV7-3 to TRBJ2-7; possible D gene TRBD1, 6 bases. Germline CDR1 is SGHTA and CDR2 is FQGTGA. The CDR3 is 16 residues long. The V end was cut by 6 bases, the J end by 2 bases, with 20 bases between. CDR3 sequence (DNA): TGTGCCAGCAGAACAACCGGGACATGCTTTCCCTACGAGCAGTACGTC. It yields the protein CASRTTGTCFPYEQYV.

The chain couples TRBV6-2 or TRBV6-3 to TRBJ2-1; D unresolved. This CDR3 region has 15 residues. The V end was cut by 5 bases, the J end by 4 bases, with 15 bases between. Germline V gives CDR1 MNHEY, CDR2 SVGEGT. The CDR3 loop is CASSPDLLDYNEQFF. The CDR3 DNA reads TGTGCCAGCAGTCCCGATCTACTGGATTACAATGAGCAGTTCTTC.

This clonotype was seen many times. V usage is TRBV7-2 and J usage is TRBJ1-2; no reliable D call. Trimming cost V 5 bases and J 7 bases, with 11 bases left between them. Germline lookup yields CDR1 SGHTA and CDR2 FQGNSA. The CDR3 runs 12 residues. This chain's CDR3 is CASSPKLLGYTF. DNA for the CDR3: TGTGCCAGCAGCCCAAAATTGCTTGGCTACACCTTC.

Of note for this clonotype: Given a much more abundant clone one base away, this may be a read error. J is TRBJ2-1 and V is TRBV7-9, with D unclear. The CDR3 length is 12 residues. Germline loops: CDR1 SEHNR, CDR2 FQNEAQ (reference sequence). V shed 2 bases and J shed 10 bases, with 9 bases lying between them. DNA of the CDR3: TGTGCCAGCAGCTTAAGTGACATAGAGCAGTTCTTC. Amino acid sequence: CASSLSDIEQFF.